A single sample gave rise to the 8 T cell receptor beta chains below, sequenced in a study of T cell responses to AZD1222 COVID-19 vaccine. Clones were read by immunoSEQ multiplex PCR, and TCRdb kept only the in-frame ones, dropping some. Among 150,000 to 180,000 clones, roughly 90% were seen once, and the ten largest hold approximately 17%. The material was peripheral blood, obtained on day 0 of AZD1222 vaccination. These receptors all come from an adult in good health.

V usage is TRBV2 and J usage is TRBJ1-2; 9 nucleotides agree with TRBD1. This CDR3 has 16 amino acids. Germline CDR1 SNHLY, CDR2 FYNNEI. With 3 bases clipped from V and 3 bases from J, the junction kept 8 bases outside the gene matches. CDR3 sequence reads: CASSEGGTGYDYGYTF. Written as DNA, the CDR3 is TGTGCCAGCAGTGAGGGAGGGACAGGGTATGACTATGGCTACACCTTC.

The DNA for the CDR3 is TGTGCCAGCAGTCAGACCGCGAGCGGGCCCTCCTACGAGCAGTACTTC. Amino acid sequence: CASSQTASGPSYEQYF. This rearrangement joins TRBV6-2 or TRBV6-3 to TRBJ2-7; D is possibly TRBD2 (6 bases). V lost 5 bases to trimming and J lost 0 bases, with 17 bases between them. Germline V gives CDR1 MNHEY, CDR2 SVGEGT. The CDR3 has 16 amino acids.

The chain carries TRBV6-2 or TRBV6-3 and TRBJ1-5; the D is unclear. The CDR3 is made up of 17 amino acids. The germline V and J ends were trimmed by 2 bases and 2 bases, with 16 bases remaining between them. Germline V gives CDR1 MNHEY, CDR2 SVGEGT. The CDR3 region has the DNA TGTGCCAGCAGTTACGGTGGGGTGGCCCTCCGCAATCAGCCCCAGCATTTT. It yields the protein CASSYGGVALRNQPQHF.

In this sample, this clone turned up once. V usage is TRBV6-4 and J usage is TRBJ2-1; TRBD2 matches 10 bases. The junction had 10 bases not matched to a gene; V was cut back by 4 bases and J by 7 bases. The CDR3 is 16 residues long. In germline, CDR1 is MRHNA, CDR2 SNTAGT. The CDR3 nucleotides read TGTGCCAGCAGTGCCCGCTTAGCGGGGGGCGGAAATGAGCAGTTCTTC. This translates into CASSARLAGGGNEQFF.

CDR3 loop: CASRRIAGIYNEQFF. CDR3 in DNA: TGTGCCAGCAGGCGAATAGCGGGGATTTACAATGAGCAGTTCTTC. The chain joins TRBV28 to TRBJ2-1; 8 bases map to TRBD2. V trimming: 6 bases; J trimming: 4 bases; junction bases outside the gene matches: 8. This CDR3 is 15 amino acids long. Germline loops: CDR1 MDHEN, CDR2 SYDVKM.

For the CDR3, the DNA is TGTGCCAGCGCCCGGGGAACTGAAAAACTGTTTTTT. Encoded protein: CASARGTEKLFF. The J gene is TRBJ1-4, the V gene TRBV6-5; D is ambiguous. Trimming took 8 bases from V and 7 from J, leaving 11 bases between them. The CDR3 length is 12 residues. CDR1 and CDR2 from the germline V gene are MNHEY and SVGAGI.

The chain employs TRBV11-2 and TRBJ2-3; no definite D call. The CDR3 length is 16 residues. With 2 bases removed from V and 2 bases from J, the gap between germline ends came to 14 bases. CDR1 and CDR2 from the germline V gene are SGHAT and FQNNGV. CDR3 sequence reads: CASSLRSWQFTDTQYF. The CDR3, as DNA: TGTGCCAGCAGCTTACGTAGTTGGCAGTTCACAGATACGCAGTATTTT.

The V and J genes are TRBV3-1 (or the pseudogene TRBV3-2) and TRBJ1-1; maybe TRBD1 (5 bases). Germline V gene data show CDR1 as LGHDT and CDR2 as YNNKEL (reference sequence). This CDR3 contains 13 residues. Trimming stripped 5 bases from V and 6 bases from J, with 13 bases between. This CDR3 reads CASSERGVPEAFF. Here the CDR3 DNA reads TGTGCCAGCAGCGAACGGGGGGTTCCTGAAGCTTTCTTT.